The present T cell receptor (beta chain) was sequenced within a study of shared clonotypes between healthy human individuals (dated by TCRdb to 2020 to 2022). Regarding the study in general: The cohort included a few men and a couple of women between 18 and 49 years of age. For each donor, CD4 naive and CD4 memory were each given three plates, CD8 naive was given two plates, and CD8 memory was given one plate. Blood TCR repertoires of roughly five healthy adults were deeply sequenced to estimate repertoire size and the extent of clonotype sharing between individuals. Libraries were prepared and TCR repertoires were sequenced by different laboratories using diverse techniques, in order to increase sequencing depth and limit assay-specific biases. Leukapheresis yielded between about 0.85 and 10 billion PBMCs per donor. Results and caveats for the whole study, not just this receptor: Rarefaction of sorted-subset datasets indicated incomplete sequencing despite the large sequencing depth. Based on pairwise subsampling, the degree of clonotype sharing among donors was expected to be affected by sequencing depth. Larger estimated clonotype richness was generally found for naive subsets than for memory subsets. Clonotypes shared by all four sorted-subset donors showed higher generation probabilities than non-shared clonotypes. Because the study included a small number of donors, the genetic and exposure-history diversity represented was limited. When four donors were compared, the shared fraction of clonotypes was around 5.1% for naive CD4, approximately 3.5% for naive CD8, roughly 2.3% for memory CD4, and 0.35% to 0.4% for memory CD8. Sampling was restricted to blood, and TCR repertoires in tissues likely differ from the TCR repertoires found in blood.

Using the deep immunoSEQ assay, TCR CDR3 regions were amplified from genomic DNA by multiplex PCR. Extracted genomic DNA from each cell subset was spread evenly across all wells of several immunoSEQ 96-well plates, with each plate serving as a replicate. For sorted subsets, about 0.2 ug genomic DNA, equal to tens of thousands of T cell genomes, was loaded into each replicate PCR. Purified libraries were measured with a Qubit 3.0 fluorometer, size-checked on a Bioanalyzer 2100, and measured again with the KAPA Library Quantification kit. Every immunoSEQ 96-well plate was sequenced on a dedicated single-read 150-cycle Illumina NextSeq 550 flow cell. The published analysis was carried out like this. Because only junctional sequences without quality scores were contained in the immunoSEQ output, filtering matching that applied to full-length reads could not be performed. To assign V/J genes and CDR3, sequences were annotated against IMGT germline references using PyIR, a Python wrapper for IgBLAST v1.9. Reads were removed for weak V/J assignments (E-value above 1e-6), missing CDR3, stop codons, out-of-frame junctions, or ambiguous translated residues. V3J clonotypes were defined as sequences sharing an identical inferred V gene, J gene, and CDR3 amino acid sequence. Percentage overlap between repertoires was calculated by dividing the number of shared unique clonotypes by the size of the smaller repertoire. RTK rarefaction, the Chao1 estimator, and Recon v2.1 estimates of unobserved clonotypes were used to assess repertoire richness. For all TCRbeta clonotypes obtained by the gDNA method from a few donors, generation probabilities were computed with OLGA. As stored in TCRdb, this immuneACCESS dataset retains in-frame rearrangements with V and J assigned. A fraction of the clones does not appear; measured against another copy, unresolved V genes explain less than half of the discrepancy, and the remainder lacks a known reason. The V and J calls and clone size come from that table; D and trimming were worked out from the DNA. This sample lists more than 2 million clones; roughly 96% were detected once. The ten largest clones capture 0.1% to 0.15% of the sample.

The CDR3 goes from the cysteine to the phenylalanine over 13 residues. The read is trimmed to its CDR3 DNA, 39 bases read in frame from base 1. The germline V gene (reference sequence) specifies SEHNR as CDR1 and FQNEAQ as CDR2. Deletion took 9 bases off V and 8 bases off J, with a span of 14 bases between the germline ends. To note about this clone: Its target antigen remains unknown. No per-base quality is available; no much larger clone lies one base away.

Donors were healthy HIV-negative adults with no recently reported acute infections or vaccinations. All donors were Caucasian adults living in Nashville, Tennessee, USA. CD4+ T cells were enriched by magnetic negative selection, after which naive cells were positively selected on CD45RA and the negative fraction was taken as the memory subset. Blood was collected by leukapheresis, and PBMCs were isolated by Ficoll-Histopaque density gradient centrifugation and then cryopreserved in liquid nitrogen vapor phase. Purity and quantity of every magnetically sorted T cell population were checked by analytical flow cytometry. From each sorted fraction, genomic DNA was isolated and quantified by UV absorbance on a Nanodrop 2000c.

The receptor was isolated from a man between 18 and 35 years old in good health. The source material was naive CD4+ T cells sorted from blood. The cell subset or site label corresponds to: CD45RA+ positively selected. The rearrangement joined TRBV7-9 to TRBJ1-6, with a tentative D gene TRBD1 over 6 matching bases. The encoded CDR3 is CASRGQGDSPLHF. The DNA reads as follows: TGTGCCAGTCGGGGGCAAGGGGATTCACCCCTCCACTTT.